Below, 32 T cell receptor beta chains from the same sample are listed, as sequenced in a study of T cell responses to AZD1222 COVID-19 vaccine. The table came from immunoSEQ multiplex PCR; TCRdb's copy has only in-frame clones and leaves some out. The sample lists about 140,000 clones, 92% occurring once. Material: peripheral blood, obtained 28 days after the second AZD1222 dose. All receptors come from an adult who received the AZD1222 COVID-19 vaccine.

The chain employs TRBV6-5 and TRBJ1-4; D gene uncertain. Germline CDR1 is MNHEY and CDR2 is SVGAGI. The CDR3 consists of 14 residues. The V gene lost 8 bases and the J gene lost 0 bases, with 10 bases spanning the gap. The CDR3 sequence: CASAEGTTNEKLFF. The CDR3 DNA follows: TGTGCCAGCGCCGAGGGAACAACTAATGAAAAACTGTTTTTT.

This rearrangement joins TRBV9 to TRBJ1-1; D gene ambiguous. The CDR3 length is 16 residues. V dropped 0 bases and J dropped 1 base, with 13 bases sitting between them. Per the germline V gene, CDR1 is SGDLS and CDR2 is YYNGEE. The CDR3 sequence: CASSVAPSDSNTEAFF. The DNA for the CDR3 is TGTGCCAGCAGCGTAGCCCCATCAGACTCGAACACTGAAGCTTTCTTT.

J is TRBJ1-1 and V is TRBV7-9, with 10 bases that match TRBD1. The CDR3 runs 15 residues. Germline CDR1 is SEHNR and CDR2 is FQNEAQ (reference sequence). V lost 1 base and J lost 5; bases outside the gene matches: 4. The CDR3 sequence is CASSLEGQGSTEAFF. DNA for the CDR3: TGTGCCAGCAGCTTAGAGGGACAGGGGAGTACTGAAGCTTTCTTT.

The chain employs TRBV4-3 and TRBJ2-4; the D is unclear. Trimming pared 0 bases from V and 9 bases from J, leaving 12 bases between. The CDR3 consists of 14 residues. In germline, CDR1 is LGHNA, CDR2 YSLEER. CDR3 residues: CASSQEGGSLIQYF. In nucleotides, the CDR3 is TGCGCCAGCAGCCAAGAAGGCGGCTCCCTCATTCAGTACTTC.

In its sample, this clone was seen once. The chain employs TRBV7-2 and TRBJ2-3; 10 bases line up with TRBD2. V dropped 4 bases and J dropped 1; count of bases not matched to a gene: 5. This CDR3 is built from 16 residues. Germline V gene sequence: CDR1 SGHTA, CDR2 FQGNSA. CDR3 sequence reads: CASSSSGSRGTDTQYF. Here the CDR3 DNA reads TGTGCCAGCAGCTCTAGCGGGAGTCGGGGCACAGATACGCAGTATTTT. Combining the CDR3 with reference TRBV7-2 and TRBJ2-3 gives the whole variable domain GAGVSQSPSNKVTEKGKDVELRCDPISGHTALYWYRQSLGQGLEFLIYFQGNSAPDKSGLPSDRFSAERTGGSVSTLTIQRTQQEDSAVYLCASSSSGSRGTDTQYFGPGTRLTVL.

The chain joins TRBV29-1 to TRBJ2-7; the match to TRBD2 covers 11 bases. Germline-derived CDR1 and CDR2 are SQVTM and ANQGSEA. Losses at the gene ends were 5 bases for V and 6 bases for J; bases not matched to a gene: 9. The CDR3 has 14 residues. CDR3 region: CSVYTGTSGGEQYF. In DNA form, the CDR3 reads TGCAGCGTTTATACCGGGACTAGCGGCGGCGAGCAGTACTTC.

The chain is built from TRBV29-1 and TRBJ1-4; no clear D. CDR3 length: 12 residues. Germline V gene data show CDR1 as SQVTM and CDR2 as ANQGSEA. The CDR3 DNA sequence: TGCATGGGTGGTGACCATAATGAAAAACTGTTTTTT. Its protein is CMGGDHNEKLFF.

This rearrangement joins TRBV7-9 to TRBJ2-7, with D hard to call. Trimming left V 4 bases short and J 6 bases short, with 7 bases between. The CDR3 is 11 residues long. In germline, CDR1 is SEHNR, CDR2 FQNEAQ (reference sequence). The chain's CDR3 is CASSSPSEQYF. In nucleotides, the CDR3 is TGTGCCAGCAGCTCCCCTAGCGAGCAGTACTTC.

The chain is built from TRBV19 and TRBJ2-7; D is perhaps TRBD1 (6 bases). Germline V gene data show CDR1 as LNHDA and CDR2 as SQIVND (reference sequence). This CDR3 is built from 15 residues. V dropped 3 bases and J dropped 1 base, with 13 bases sitting between them. In DNA form, the CDR3 reads TGTGCCAGTAGTATTTTGGCAGGGGAGTCCTACGAGCAGTACTTC. Amino acids: CASSILAGESYEQYF.

This clone has a single count. The chain has TRBV3-1 (or the pseudogene TRBV3-2) and TRBJ2-1; TRBD1 matches at 11 bases. CDR1 and CDR2 from the germline V gene are LGHDT and YNNKEL (reference sequence). V shed 4 bases and J 7 bases; nucleotides not matched to a gene: 3. CDR3 length: 14 amino acids. The DNA for the CDR3 is TGTGCCAGCAGCCCCCGGGACAGGGGGAATGAGCAGTTCTTC. This codes for CASSPRDRGNEQFF.

The rearrangement uses TRBV12-3 or TRBV12-4 and TRBJ1-1; no clear D gene. This CDR3 is 13 amino acids long. V was cut by 4 bases and J by 1 base, with 7 bases left in between. CDR3 residues: CASSSPANTEAFF. DNA for the CDR3: TGTGCCAGCAGTTCCCCTGCGAACACTGAAGCTTTCTTT.

The chain employs TRBV5-5 and TRBJ2-2; D uncertain. V was shortened by 4 bases and J by 5 bases, with 6 bases between the two germline ends. The CDR3 loop spans 12 amino acids. The germline gives CDR1 SGHKS, CDR2 YYEKEE (reference sequence). CDR3 loop: CASSLITGELFF. CDR3 nucleotide sequence: TGTGCCAGCAGCCTTATTACCGGGGAGCTGTTTTTT.

V is TRBV4-1 and J is TRBJ1-5, with D tentatively TRBD1 (5 bases). This CDR3 comprises 15 residues. Germline assignment: CDR1 MGHRA and CDR2 YSYEKL. V was trimmed by 0 bases and J by 5 bases, leaving 11 bases between them. The CDR3 region has the DNA TGCGCCAGCAGCCAAGATCGGGGGAGGCATCAGCCCCAGCATTTT. It translates to CASSQDRGRHQPQHF.

The chain combines TRBV25-1 with TRBJ1-1; D gene ambiguous. The V end lost 4 bases, the J end lost 0 bases, and 12 bases lay between the germline ends. Germline loops: CDR1 MGHDK, CDR2 SYGVNS. The CDR3 extends over 15 amino acids. This chain's CDR3 is CASSGTTGLNTEAFF. In DNA form, the CDR3 reads TGTGCCAGCAGTGGGACGACGGGCCTGAACACTGAAGCTTTCTTT.

This sequence joins TRBV5-3 and TRBJ2-7, with a possible D match to TRBD2 (5 bases). TRBV5-3 falls under the ORF class, with uncertain function. Deletions cut 2 bases from V and 5 bases from J, with 14 bases between. This CDR3 comprises 14 residues. DNA for the CDR3: TGTGCCAGAAGCTTAAGTGGGAGTCTCGACGAGCAGTACTTC. This codes for CARSLSGSLDEQYF.

The chain recombines TRBV7-9 with TRBJ1-1; possible D gene TRBD1, 6 bases. The CDR3 covers 14 residues. Germline V gene data show CDR1 as SEHNR and CDR2 as FQNEAQ (reference sequence). V lost 5 bases and J 1 base, leaving 11 bases between the germline ends. This CDR3 reads CASSGQRANTEAFF. The CDR3 bases are TGTGCCAGCAGCGGACAGAGAGCGAACACTGAAGCTTTCTTT.

This clone showed up just once. J is TRBJ1-1 and V is TRBV19; D gene uncertain. Germline V CDR1 and CDR2: LNHDA, SQIVND (reference sequence). V lost 3 bases and J 5 bases, leaving 7 bases between the germline ends. The CDR3 has 12 amino acids. CDR3 protein: CASSMSRTEAFF. CDR3 in DNA: TGTGCCAGTAGTATGTCTCGGACTGAAGCTTTCTTT.

The chain's CDR3 is CASSLNDRGYAFF. In DNA form, the CDR3 reads TGTGCCAGCAGCTTAAACGACAGGGGGTATGCGTTCTTC. The chain couples TRBV13 to TRBJ2-1, with 9 bases fitting TRBD1. Losses at the gene ends were 2 bases for V and 15 bases for J; bases not matched to a gene: 8. Germline V gene sequence: CDR1 PRHDT, CDR2 FYEKMQ (reference sequence). The CDR3 has 13 amino acids. Based on the CDR3 plus reference TRBV13 and TRBJ2-1, the full variable domain is AAGVIQSPRHLIKEKRETATLKCYPIPRHDTVYWYQQGPGQDPQFLISFYEKMQSDKGSIPDRFSAQQFSDYHSELNMSSLELGDSALYFCASSLNDRGYAFFGPGTRLTVL.

The genes are TRBV27 and TRBJ1-5; possible D gene TRBD1, 5 bases. Trimming cost V 3 bases and J 2 bases, with 38 bases left between them. CDR3 length equals 24 residues. From germline, CDR1 is MNHEY and CDR2 SMNVEV (reference sequence). CDR3 sequence (DNA): TGTGCCAGCAGTTTCCCAACCTTCACGCGTCTAGACCCGGGGCGGACGTGGCGCAATCAGCCCCAGCATTTT. Translating it yields CASSFPTFTRLDPGRTWRNQPQHF.

The rearrangement joins TRBV29-1 to TRBJ1-2; D gene unclear. Trimming pared 0 bases from V and 4 bases from J, leaving 9 bases between. The germline V gene has CDR1 SQVTM and CDR2 ANQGSEA. This CDR3 is built from 13 residues. CDR3 in DNA: TGCAGCGTTGAAGATCCGGAGGTCTATGGCTACACCTTC. Protein product: CSVEDPEVYGYTF. Together with reference TRBV29-1 and TRBJ1-2, the CDR3 gives the full variable domain: SAVISQKPSRDICQRGTSLTIQCQVDSQVTMMFWYRQQPGQSLTLIATANQGSEATYESGFVIDKFPISRPNLTFSTLTVSNMSPEDSSIYLCSVEDPEVYGYTFGSGTRLTVV.

This clone was picked up one time. Here the CDR3 reads CASSRGREFAGFEQFF. In nucleotides, the CDR3 is TGTGCCAGCAGCAGGGGACGAGAGTTTGCCGGGTTTGAGCAGTTCTTC. This chain uses TRBV5-6 with TRBJ2-1; tentatively, D is TRBD1 or TRBD2 (5 bases each). The V end was cut by 4 bases, the J end by 9 bases, with 23 bases between. This CDR3 comprises 16 residues. The V gene's germline CDR1 is SGHDT and CDR2 YYEEEE.

This chain uses TRBV13 with TRBJ2-5, with D possibly TRBD2 on 5 matching bases. Germline loops: CDR1 PRHDT, CDR2 FYEKMQ (reference sequence). This CDR3 has 17 amino acids. V lost 4 bases and J lost 2, with 20 bases in between. CDR3 nucleotides: TGTGCCAGCAGCTCCAAAGTGGCGGAGGCCCTGCAAGAGACCCAGTACTTC. This encodes CASSSKVAEALQETQYF.

With respect to this clone: This specimen includes other DNA sequences encoding the same CDR3. The CDR3 coding sequence is TGTGCCAGCAGCTTAGTGGGATCTGAAGCTTTCTTT. Its translation: CASSLVGSEAFF. This chain uses TRBV7-2 with TRBJ1-1; D remains unclear. Trimming took 1 base from V and 6 from J, leaving 6 bases between them. Germline assignment: CDR1 SGHTA and CDR2 FQGNSA. The CDR3 runs 12 residues.

The V gene is TRBV19, the J gene TRBJ1-2; D call uncertain. V shed 1 base and J shed 7 bases, with 4 bases lying between them. Germline V gives CDR1 LNHDA, CDR2 SQIVND (reference sequence). The CDR3 is 11 residues long. CDR3: CASSIAGGYTF. CDR3 DNA: TGTGCCAGTAGTATAGCCGGTGGCTACACCTTC.

This clone is a singleton in its sample. The rearrangement links TRBV28 to TRBJ2-7; D ambiguous. V shed 3 bases and J shed 7 bases, with 10 bases lying between them. Germline V gene lookup returns CDR1 MDHEN and CDR2 SYDVKM. This CDR3 comprises 12 residues. CDR3 DNA: TGTGCCAGCAGTTTCAAGGAGTGGGAGCAGTACTTC. This encodes CASSFKEWEQYF.

Note on this clone: Other DNA sequences in this sample translate to the same CDR3. The gene calls are TRBV20-1 and TRBJ2-7; TRBD2 might be the D (5 bases). Germline CDR1 DFQATT, CDR2 SNEGSKA (reference sequence). The CDR3 has 11 residues. The V and J ends lost 0 bases and 7 bases respectively, with 7 bases between them. The CDR3 DNA reads TGCAGTGCTAGAGATCGAGGGGAGCAGTACTTC. Residues: CSARDRGEQYF.

The chain combines TRBV19 with TRBJ1-5; 8 nucleotides match TRBD1. Per the germline V gene, CDR1 is LNHDA and CDR2 is SQIVND (reference sequence). The length of the CDR3 is 14 residues. V shed 7 bases and J 1 base; nucleotides not matched to a gene: 3. The CDR3 DNA reads TGTGCCAGTACCGACAGGGGCAGCAATCAGCCCCAGCATTTT. Its translation is CASTDRGSNQPQHF.

The chain couples TRBV19 to TRBJ2-3; 9 positions match TRBD2. Germline V gene lookup returns CDR1 LNHDA and CDR2 SQIVND (reference sequence). V lost 6 bases and J lost 2; bases outside the gene matches: 9. This CDR3 comprises 16 residues. The CDR3 region is CASRSWLAGPTDTQYF. CDR3 sequence (DNA): TGTGCCAGTAGATCGTGGCTAGCGGGACCCACAGATACGCAGTATTTT.

The chain links TRBV7-9 to TRBJ1-4; 7 nucleotides align to TRBD1. The junction had 7 bases not matched to a gene; V was cut back by 1 base and J by 8 bases. The CDR3 contains 15 residues. Germline values: CDR1 SEHNR, CDR2 FQNEAQ (reference sequence). The CDR3 region has the DNA TGTGCCAGCAGCTTAGTCGTGCAGGGGGGCGAAAAACTGTTTTTT. Protein product: CASSLVVQGGEKLFF.

This chain uses TRBV7-9 with TRBJ2-2; D is perhaps TRBD2 (6 bases). CDR3 length equals 14 residues. Trimming removed 10 bases from V and 6 bases from J, with 18 bases in between. Germline CDR1 is SEHNR and CDR2 is FQNEAQ (reference sequence). Here the CDR3 reads CATTIRLVPGELFF. DNA of the CDR3: TGTGCCACCACCATACGACTAGTGCCCGGGGAGCTGTTTTTT.

CDR3 in DNA: TGTGCCACCAGCAGCGGGTTAGTAGACGAGCAGTACTTC. This encodes CATSSGLVDEQYF. The chain uses TRBV15 and TRBJ2-7; unclear D gene. CDR3 length equals 13 residues. Germline assignment: CDR1 LNHNV and CDR2 YYDKDF (reference sequence). The V gene lost 3 bases and the J gene lost 5 bases, with 11 bases spanning the gap.

This chain links TRBV7-9 with TRBJ1-2, with D hard to call. The V end was cut by 6 bases, the J end by 7 bases, with 21 bases between. The CDR3 loop spans 15 amino acids. Germline values: CDR1 SEHNR, CDR2 FQNEAQ (reference sequence). CDR3 residues: CASSSGLPGNSGYTF. The CDR3 DNA sequence: TGTGCCAGCAGTTCCGGACTTCCGGGTAATTCTGGCTACACCTTC.